A selection of T cell receptor beta chains follows, all from one sample in a study of immune evolution from preneoplasia to lung adenocarcinoma. Some clones are missing from TCRdb's copy, which holds only in-frame ones; the method was immunoSEQ multiplex PCR. The sample has 9,500 to 10,000 clones, 79% seen once. The specimen sequenced was FFPE lung adenocarcinoma in situ tissue. The source of these receptors is a person aged 80 or older with lung adenocarcinoma. Each CDR3 is given with its conserved first and last residue. The order of the fields is V gene, J gene, CDR3 protein.

>TRBV7-9|TRBJ1-3
CASSKTDSGNTIYF
>TRBV28|TRBJ1-6
CASSLQEGADYNSPLHF
>TRBV2|TRBJ2-2
CASSEVDTGELFF
>TRBV5-1|TRBJ2-3
CASSVSGTSTDTQYF
>TRBV27|TRBJ2-7
CASSFPGYEQYF
>TRBV7-2|TRBJ2-1
CASSFGSGGHYNEQFF
>TRBV7-8|TRBJ2-3
CASSTQGPDTQYF
>TRBV5-8|TRBJ2-5
CASSRGQNQETQYF
>TRBV9|TRBJ1-2
CASSAEFGTGRGDYGYTF
>TRBV29-1|TRBJ2-3
CSVERGLGGGTDTQYF
>TRBV18|TRBJ2-2
CASSSLQGNTGELFF
>TRBV18|TRBJ1-5
CASSPAGNRPQHF
>TRBV6-5|TRBJ1-5
CASSLKAGNQPQHF
>TRBV7-3|TRBJ1-1
CASSWDRGRQAFF
>TRBV7-2|TRBJ1-1
CASSLVGNTNTEAFF
>TRBV2|TRBJ1-4
CASTQETGNEKLFF
>TRBV18|TRBJ2-7
CASSPLPASEQYF
>TRBV29-1|TRBJ2-5
CSVSVSVQETQYF
>TRBV5-8|TRBJ2-3
CASSLENTQYF
>TRBV7-3|TRBJ1-1
CASSLERNTEAFF